Below, 29 T cell receptor beta chains from the same sample are listed, as sequenced in a study of blood T cell repertoires in COVID-19. Assay: immunoSEQ multiplex PCR; the TCRdb copy retains only in-frame clones and omits some. The profile covers some 100,000 clones, with approximately 86% appearing a single time and about an eighth taken by the ten largest. Sequenced material: peripheral blood. These receptors all stem from a man in his fifties with active or convalescent COVID-19.

This sequence joins TRBV19 and TRBJ2-7; D might be TRBD1 (5 bases). V lost 5 bases, J lost 4 bases, and 15 bases lay in between. The length of the CDR3 is 14 residues. Germline lookup yields CDR1 LNHDA and CDR2 SQIVND (reference sequence). CDR3 region: CASSPGQVLYEQYF. The CDR3 region has the DNA TGTGCCAGTAGTCCTGGACAAGTCCTATACGAGCAGTACTTC.

The J gene is TRBJ1-1, the V gene TRBV7-9; 7 positions match TRBD1. The CDR3 spans 17 residues. Germline lookup yields CDR1 SEHNR and CDR2 FQNEAQ (reference sequence). Unmatched junction bases numbered 17, after V lost 5 bases and J lost 5 bases. CDR3 DNA sequence: TGTGCCAGCAGCGCGCCCCGGGACAGTCCAGAACAGACTGAAGCTTTCTTT. Translation gives CASSAPRDSPEQTEAFF.

V usage is TRBV6-5 and J usage is TRBJ2-1; TRBD1 aligns across 10 bases. Germline V gene sequence: CDR1 MNHEY, CDR2 SVGAGI. The CDR3 covers 14 residues. V trimming: 4 bases; J trimming: 7 bases; junction bases outside the gene matches: 4. The CDR3 sequence is CASSWGQGSNEQFF. In nucleotides, the CDR3 is TGTGCCAGCAGTTGGGGACAGGGGTCGAATGAGCAGTTCTTC.

The V and J genes are TRBV27 and TRBJ2-7; 7 bases align to TRBD1. Germline V gene sequence: CDR1 MNHEY, CDR2 SMNVEV (reference sequence). V trimming: 3 bases; J trimming: 5 bases; junction bases outside the gene matches: 4. The CDR3 sequence is 13 residues long. CDR3 amino acids: CASSLKGADEQYF. DNA of the CDR3: TGTGCCAGCAGTTTGAAGGGGGCGGACGAGCAGTACTTC.

The chain carries TRBV5-4 and TRBJ2-1; the D is unclear. Germline V gene lookup returns CDR1 SGHNT and CDR2 YYREEE (reference sequence). There are 16 residues in the CDR3. V was shortened by 7 bases and J by 4 bases, with 21 bases between the two germline ends. CDR3 nucleotides: TGTGCCAGCGCTCCCAGGCACACTCAACTTTACAATGAGCAGTTCTTC. It specifies CASAPRHTQLYNEQFF.

The chain recombines TRBV27 with TRBJ1-1; D is unclear. Germline loops: CDR1 MNHEY, CDR2 SMNVEV (reference sequence). There are 11 residues in the CDR3. With 8 bases removed from V and 1 base from J, the gap between germline ends came to 5 bases. The CDR3 here is CASGKNTEAFF. CDR3 in DNA: TGTGCCAGCGGCAAGAACACTGAAGCTTTCTTT.

This clone occurred once. This chain joins TRBV18 and TRBJ1-1, with D possibly matching TRBD1 (5 bases). The germline V and J ends were trimmed by 0 bases and 1 base, with 9 bases remaining between them. The length of the CDR3 is 15 residues. CDR1 is KGHSH, CDR2 LQKENI, per germline. The CDR3 reads CASSPPIGENTEAFF. As DNA, the CDR3 is TGTGCCAGCTCACCACCAATAGGGGAGAACACTGAAGCTTTCTTT.

The chain combines TRBV6-6 with TRBJ2-7; no clear D gene. The CDR3 loop spans 12 amino acids. Germline V lookup: CDR1 MNHNY, CDR2 SVGAGI (reference sequence). V gave up 6 bases and J gave up 4 bases, with 10 bases separating them. The CDR3 region is CASRFSQYEQYF. The CDR3 DNA is TGTGCCAGCAGATTCTCTCAGTACGAGCAGTACTTC.

This clone was observed a single time. J is TRBJ1-2 and V is TRBV2, with a weak D call TRBD1 (5 bases). CDR1 is SNHLY, CDR2 FYNNEI, per germline. V was clipped by 5 bases and J by 1 base, with 11 bases between them. The CDR3 covers 14 residues. DNA for the CDR3: TGTGCCAGCAGTTTTACAGGTGGTAACTATGGCTACACCTTC. This gives the protein CASSFTGGNYGYTF.

The J gene is TRBJ1-1, the V gene TRBV19, with TRBD1 as a possible D gene (5 bases). This CDR3 is built from 14 residues. Germline CDR1 is LNHDA and CDR2 is SQIVND (reference sequence). Trimming took off 6 bases at V and 1 base at J, with 12 bases between the two ends. CDR3 in amino acids: CASSPGRENTEAFF. Written as DNA, the CDR3 is TGTGCCAGTAGCCCCGGCAGGGAGAACACTGAAGCTTTCTTT.

This clone showed up many times. The rearrangement uses TRBV11-3 and TRBJ2-7; 8 bases map to TRBD2. The CDR3 runs to 15 residues. With 4 bases clipped from V and 5 bases from J, the junction kept 10 bases outside the gene matches. The germline V gene encodes CDR1 SGHNT and CDR2 YENEEA. CDR3: CASSYSGSSIHEQYF. CDR3 bases: TGTGCCAGCAGCTACAGCGGGAGTAGTATCCACGAGCAGTACTTC.

The chain has TRBV13 and TRBJ2-3; tentative D call: TRBD2 (5 bases). Deletions cut 2 bases from V and 6 bases from J, with 18 bases between. This CDR3 is 16 amino acids long. Germline loops: CDR1 PRHDT, CDR2 FYEKMQ (reference sequence). The CDR3 nucleotides read TGTGCCAGCAGCTTACGTCTGGCGTCGGGGATGGATACGCAGTATTTT. Its translation: CASSLRLASGMDTQYF. Looking up the rest from reference TRBV13 and TRBJ2-3 gives the full variable domain: AAGVIQSPRHLIKEKRETATLKCYPIPRHDTVYWYQQGPGQDPQFLISFYEKMQSDKGSIPDRFSAQQFSDYHSELNMSSLELGDSALYFCASSLRLASGMDTQYFGPGTRLTVL.

The chain couples TRBV30 to TRBJ1-1, with a tentative D call TRBD1 (5 bases). Germline V gives CDR1 GTSNPN, CDR2 SVGIG (reference sequence). Trimming stripped 3 bases from V and 8 bases from J, with 10 bases between. This CDR3 comprises 11 residues. CDR3 in amino acids: CAWRGVLEAFF. DNA of the CDR3: TGTGCCTGGAGAGGGGTACTGGAAGCTTTCTTT. Based on the CDR3 plus reference TRBV30 and TRBJ1-1, the full variable domain is SQTIHQWPATLVQPVGSPLSLECTVEGTSNPNLYWYRQAAGRGLQLLFYSVGIGQISSEVPQNLSASRPQDRQFILSSKKLLLSDSGFYLCAWRGVLEAFFGQGTRLTVV.

The chain has TRBV14 and TRBJ2-7, with 8 bases that match TRBD1. The CDR3 runs 14 residues. Germline CDR1 is SGHDN and CDR2 is FVKESK. V trimming: 4 bases; J trimming: 6 bases; junction bases outside the gene matches: 8. For the CDR3, the DNA is TGTGCCAGCAGCCCATCAGGGGGCCCTCCCGAGCAGTACTTC. Protein: CASSPSGGPPEQYF.

The V gene is TRBV29-1, the J gene TRBJ1-2, with D uncertain. The CDR3 consists of 12 residues. V was shortened by 7 bases and J by 0 bases, with 9 bases between the two germline ends. The germline CDR1 and CDR2 sequences are SQVTM and ANQGSEA. The CDR3 here is CSGYAPNYGYTF. Here the CDR3 DNA reads TGCAGCGGCTACGCACCTAACTATGGCTACACCTTC.

V gene TRBV12-3 or TRBV12-4 combines with J gene TRBJ1-1; tentatively, D is TRBD1 (5 bases). V was pared by 3 bases and J by 4 bases, with 9 bases between. This CDR3 has 13 amino acids. CDR3 sequence: CASSFDRRTEAFF. DNA of the CDR3: TGTGCCAGCAGTTTTGACAGACGCACTGAAGCTTTCTTT.

The V and J genes are TRBV5-1 and TRBJ1-4, with no clear D. The CDR3 is made up of 15 amino acids. Trimming pared 0 bases from V and 4 bases from J, leaving 10 bases between. Germline CDR1 reads SGHRS; CDR2 reads YFSETQ. CDR3 nucleotides: TGCGCCAGCAGCTTGGGGGCGCAGGTTAATGAAAAACTGTTTTTT. This gives the protein CASSLGAQVNEKLFF. The full variable domain, rest sourced from reference TRBV5-1 and TRBJ1-4, is KAGVTQTPRYLIKTRGQQVTLSCSPISGHRSVSWYQQTPGQGLQFLFEYFSETQRNKGNFPGRFSGRQFSNSRSEMNVSTLELGDSALYLCASSLGAQVNEKLFFGSGTQLSVL.

This chain connects TRBV13 to TRBJ1-2; 8 bases match TRBD1. Germline loops: CDR1 PRHDT, CDR2 FYEKMQ (reference sequence). The CDR3 consists of 16 residues. With 1 base clipped from V and 1 base from J, the junction kept 5 bases outside the gene matches. As DNA, the CDR3 is TGTGCCAGCAGCTTAGCCAGGACAGGGTTTAACTATGGCTACACCTTC. It is translated as CASSLARTGFNYGYTF. The complete variable domain, with remaining parts taken from reference TRBV13 and TRBJ1-2, reads AAGVIQSPRHLIKEKRETATLKCYPIPRHDTVYWYQQGPGQDPQFLISFYEKMQSDKGSIPDRFSAQQFSDYHSELNMSSLELGDSALYFCASSLARTGFNYGYTFGSGTRLTVV.

The V and J genes are TRBV7-2 and TRBJ2-1, with 7 bases aligning to TRBD1. This CDR3 region has 17 residues. Per the germline V gene, CDR1 is SGHTA and CDR2 is FQGNSA. V dropped 6 bases and J dropped 0; count of bases not matched to a gene: 11. The CDR3 protein is CASRNDRVGFSYNEQFF. The CDR3 coding sequence is TGTGCCAGCAGAAATGACAGGGTAGGGTTCTCCTACAATGAGCAGTTCTTC.

The J gene is TRBJ2-3, the V gene TRBV13; 10 bases match TRBD2. The CDR3 runs to 15 residues. Germline assignment: CDR1 PRHDT and CDR2 FYEKMQ (reference sequence). V dropped 1 base and J dropped 3; count of bases not matched to a gene: 1. The CDR3 here is CASSLAGLATDTQYF. CDR3 DNA: TGTGCCAGCAGCTTAGCGGGACTAGCGACAGATACGCAGTATTTT.

The V call is TRBV24-1, the J call TRBJ2-5; 8 bases align to TRBD2. V shed 5 bases and J 5 bases; nucleotides not matched to a gene: 6. Germline assignment: CDR1 KGHDR and CDR2 SFDVKD. This CDR3 comprises 14 residues. The CDR3: CATSAERELETQYF. The DNA of the CDR3 is TGTGCCACCAGTGCAGAGCGGGAGTTGGAGACCCAGTACTTC.

The chain is built from TRBV30 and TRBJ1-2; D gene ambiguous. Looked up from germline, CDR1 is GTSNPN and CDR2 is SVGIG (reference sequence). Trimming shortened V by 7 bases and J by 4 bases, and 16 bases separated the two germline ends. The CDR3 covers 13 residues. The CDR3 DNA sequence: TGTGCCTTGGAGCCTCCCCCACTCTATGGCTACACCTTC. Translation: CALEPPPLYGYTF. Full variable domain (rest looked up from reference TRBV30 and TRBJ1-2): SQTIHQWPATLVQPVGSPLSLECTVEGTSNPNLYWYRQAAGRGLQLLFYSVGIGQISSEVPQNLSASRPQDRQFILSSKKLLLSDSGFYLCALEPPPLYGYTFGSGTRLTVV.

V is TRBV27 and J is TRBJ2-7; D unresolved. The CDR3 runs to 14 residues. Germline-derived CDR1 and CDR2 are MNHEY and SMNVEV (reference sequence). Trimming removed 3 bases from V and 3 bases from J, with 12 bases in between. The DNA for the CDR3 is TGTGCCAGCAGTTTCGCGCGGAGAAGCTACGAGCAGTACTTC. Protein sequence: CASSFARRSYEQYF.

The genes are TRBV28 and TRBJ1-6; 9 nucleotides agree with TRBD1. This CDR3 has 18 amino acids. Germline V CDR1 and CDR2: MDHEN, SYDVKM. Trimming took 5 bases from V and 7 from J; bases not matched to a gene: 15. The CDR3 nucleotides read TGTGCCAGCAGTATTACAGGGGGCCTTCCGAACTCCAATTCACCCCTCCACTTT. Its protein is CASSITGGLPNSNSPLHF.

The chain links TRBV5-1 to TRBJ2-1, with 12 bases fitting TRBD2. This CDR3 has 15 amino acids. The germline V gene encodes CDR1 SGHRS and CDR2 YFSETQ. The V segment lost 0 bases and the J segment 9 bases; nucleotides outside the gene matches: 4. DNA of the CDR3: TGCGCCAGCAGCTTGGTACTAGCGGGAGGTGGTGAGCAGTTCTTC. This translates into CASSLVLAGGGEQFF.

This chain connects TRBV5-1 to TRBJ2-5; weak D call: TRBD2 (6 bases). The CDR3 is 13 residues long. Germline lookup yields CDR1 SGHRS and CDR2 YFSETQ. V lost 4 bases and J 4 bases, leaving 11 bases between the germline ends. The CDR3 loop is CASSTLAGETQYF. CDR3 nucleotides: TGCGCCAGCAGCACACTAGCAGGAGAGACCCAGTACTTC. The whole variable domain, filled in from reference TRBV5-1 and TRBJ2-5, reads KAGVTQTPRYLIKTRGQQVTLSCSPISGHRSVSWYQQTPGQGLQFLFEYFSETQRNKGNFPGRFSGRQFSNSRSEMNVSTLELGDSALYLCASSTLAGETQYFGPGTRLLVL.

This clone was counted only a few times. V gene TRBV11-3 combines with J gene TRBJ2-2; 7 bases align to TRBD1. CDR1 is SGHNT, CDR2 YENEEA, per germline. CDR3 length equals 17 residues. V lost 4 bases to trimming and J lost 4 bases; unmatched junction nucleotides: 12. CDR3 loop: CASSSGYRGRITGELFF. In DNA, the CDR3 is TGTGCCAGCAGCTCTGGCTACAGGGGCCGGATCACCGGGGAGCTGTTTTTT.

This clone was detected once. The rearrangement uses TRBV6-5 and TRBJ2-7, with 8 bases matching TRBD1. The CDR3 is made up of 15 amino acids. V dropped 5 bases and J dropped 4; count of bases not matched to a gene: 10. In germline, CDR1 is MNHEY, CDR2 SVGAGI. The CDR3 DNA sequence: TGTGCCAGCAGTAGTGGACAGGGAGTCATGTACGAGCAGTACTTC. Translating gives CASSSGQGVMYEQYF.

This sequence joins TRBV7-9 and TRBJ2-5, with 7 bases fitting TRBD1. CDR1 is SEHNR, CDR2 FQNEAQ, per germline (reference sequence). V trimming: 5 bases; J trimming: 0 bases; junction bases outside the gene matches: 3. The CDR3 is made up of 14 amino acids. CDR3: CASSQTGYQETQYF. The CDR3, as DNA: TGTGCCAGCAGCCAGACAGGGTACCAAGAGACCCAGTACTTC.